The next 18 T cell receptor beta chains were all read from a single sample in a study of shared clonotypes between healthy human individuals. TCRdb keeps only in-frame clones here, not all; method: immunoSEQ multiplex PCR. The table shows millions of clones, with roughly 96% occurring only once. The sequenced material came from naive CD4+ T cells sorted from blood. Subset reported: CD45RA+ positively selected. The receptors were sampled from a man younger than 35 in good health.

The rearrangement joins TRBV11-2 to TRBJ2-3; D is possibly TRBD2 (5 bases). The germline V gene has CDR1 SGHAT and CDR2 FQNNGV. Trimming pared 5 bases from V and 2 bases from J, leaving 14 bases between. This CDR3 comprises 15 residues. CDR3 region: CASSQRPGTTDTQYF. The CDR3 nucleotides are TGTGCCAGCAGCCAGCGGCCGGGAACCACAGATACGCAGTATTTT.

V and J are TRBV11-2 and TRBJ1-1; 7 positions agree with TRBD1. The germline V gene has CDR1 SGHAT and CDR2 FQNNGV. J gave up 5 bases and V 5 bases, and 5 bases lay outside the gene matches. The length of the CDR3 is 13 residues. The CDR3 nucleotides read TGTGCCAGCAGCCAACAGGGGAGGACTGAAGCTTTCTTT. As protein: CASSQQGRTEAFF.

The chain couples TRBV6-6 to TRBJ1-5; D uncertain. V gave up 7 bases and J gave up 3 bases, with 13 bases separating them. The CDR3 has 14 amino acids. Germline CDR1 reads MNHNY; CDR2 reads SVGAGI (reference sequence). The CDR3: CASNHGMNNQPQHF. As DNA, the CDR3 is TGTGCCAGCAACCACGGGATGAACAATCAGCCCCAGCATTTT.

V is TRBV2 and J is TRBJ2-2, with unresolved D. Germline CDR1 reads SNHLY; CDR2 reads FYNNEI. Trimming pared 6 bases from V and 0 bases from J, leaving 11 bases between. The length of the CDR3 is 15 residues. CDR3 sequence: CASRATATNTGELFF. The CDR3 region has the DNA TGTGCCAGCAGGGCGACGGCCACGAACACCGGGGAGCTGTTTTTT.

About this clone itself: The sample contains more than one DNA sequence encoding this CDR3. The V and J genes are TRBV6-1 and TRBJ1-2; D is undetermined. Germline CDR1 MNHNS, CDR2 SASEGT. The CDR3 is 12 residues long. V gave up 1 base and J gave up 5 bases, with 5 bases separating them. The CDR3 DNA sequence: TGTGCCAGCAGTGAAGTTGGTTATGGCTACACCTTC. It is translated as CASSEVGYGYTF.

This chain links TRBV5-6 with TRBJ2-1, with a weak D call TRBD1 (5 bases). The germline V gene encodes CDR1 SGHDT and CDR2 YYEEEE. CDR3 length equals 16 residues. V was pared by 0 bases and J by 3 bases, with 13 bases between. The CDR3 loop reads CASSLAVGARYNEQFF. The DNA for the CDR3 is TGTGCCAGCAGCTTGGCTGTAGGGGCACGCTACAATGAGCAGTTCTTC.

Concerning this clone: The same CDR3 arises from other DNA sequences in this sample as well. The chain has TRBV6-6 and TRBJ1-2; D is ambiguous. Germline V gene lookup returns CDR1 MNHNY and CDR2 SVGAGI (reference sequence). The CDR3 length is 12 residues. The V end was cut by 8 bases, the J end by 4 bases, with 11 bases between. This CDR3 is CASSPAGYGYTF. CDR3 nucleotides: TGTGCCAGCTCCCCGGCAGGCTATGGCTACACCTTC.

The chain carries TRBV10-2 and TRBJ1-1; D call uncertain. The V gene lost 2 bases and the J gene lost 3 bases, with 7 bases spanning the gap. The germline gives CDR1 WSHSY, CDR2 SAAADI. This CDR3 has 13 residues. The CDR3 protein is CASSEQVHTEAFF. CDR3 sequence (DNA): TGCGCCAGCAGTGAGCAGGTCCACACTGAAGCTTTCTTT.

The chain uses TRBV5-6 and TRBJ2-2; D possibly corresponds to TRBD2 (6 bases). V lost 4 bases, J lost 6 bases, and 22 bases lay in between. The CDR3 is 17 residues long. The germline V gene has CDR1 SGHDT and CDR2 YYEEEE. The DNA of the CDR3 is TGTGCCAGCAGCCCGTTTTTCGGGAGACTCGAGCCCGGGGAGCTGTTTTTT. Its translation: CASSPFFGRLEPGELFF.

This chain joins TRBV6-6 and TRBJ2-1, with 9 bases fitting TRBD1. The CDR3 spans 12 residues. The germline gives CDR1 MNHNY, CDR2 SVGAGI (reference sequence). The trim removed 8 bases at V and 7 bases at J, leaving 3 bases unmatched. The CDR3 bases are TGTGCCAGCGGAGGACAGGGGAATGAGCAGTTCTTC. Translating gives CASGGQGNEQFF.

This rearrangement joins TRBV30 to TRBJ2-7; 7 bases agree with TRBD2. CDR1 and CDR2 from the germline V gene are GTSNPN and SVGIG (reference sequence). The CDR3 is 14 amino acids. Losses at the gene ends were 2 bases for V and 7 bases for J; bases not matched to a gene: 11. The chain's CDR3 is CAWSYPGLPREQYF. DNA for the CDR3: TGTGCCTGGAGTTATCCGGGACTACCTAGGGAGCAGTACTTC.

This clone was observed a single time. This chain joins TRBV7-2 and TRBJ1-6; D gene uncertain. With 1 base removed from V and 10 bases from J, the gap between germline ends came to 14 bases. The CDR3 length is 15 residues. CDR1 is SGHTA and CDR2 is FQGNSA in the germline V gene. CDR3 DNA sequence: TGTGCCAGCAGCTTAGTCGCCATGGGGAGGTCACCCCTCCACTTT. Its protein product is CASSLVAMGRSPLHF.

The chain is built from TRBV9 and TRBJ1-2, with 11 bases fitting TRBD1. The germline gives CDR1 SGDLS, CDR2 YYNGEE. The CDR3 contains 14 residues. Unmatched junction bases numbered 1, after V lost 0 bases and J lost 6 bases. The CDR3 DNA reads TGTGCCAGCAGCGTAGGGACAGGGGGCGATGGCTACACCTTC. Its protein is CASSVGTGGDGYTF. The full variable domain, completed using reference TRBV9 and TRBJ1-2, is DSGVTQTPKHLITATGQRVTLRCSPRSGDLSVYWYQQSLDQGLQFLIQYYNGEERAKGNILERFSAQQFPDLHSELNLSSLELGDSALYFCASSVGTGGDGYTFGSGTRLTVV.

V usage is TRBV19 and J usage is TRBJ1-5; tentative D call: TRBD1 (5 bases). Trimming took off 2 bases at V and 2 bases at J, with 13 bases between the two ends. CDR3 length: 16 amino acids. Germline V lookup: CDR1 LNHDA, CDR2 SQIVND (reference sequence). CDR3 nucleotides: TGTGCCAGTAGTATATTAGGGGACCTAGGCAATCAGCCCCAGCATTTT. This sequence encodes CASSILGDLGNQPQHF.

The rearrangement uses TRBV7-2 and TRBJ1-6; 7 nucleotides align to TRBD1. The CDR3 is 16 residues long. V lost 5 bases to trimming and J lost 9 bases; unmatched junction nucleotides: 13. Germline V gene data show CDR1 as SGHTA and CDR2 as FQGNSA. In DNA, the CDR3 is TGTGCCAGCAGCCGAGACAGGGTCGCTATGGGTTCACCCCTCCACTTT. Translated: CASSRDRVAMGSPLHF.

In the case of this clone: This sample includes further DNA sequences coding for the same CDR3. The V call is TRBV7-2, the J call TRBJ2-7; no clear D. The CDR3 totals 12 residues. Germline V lookup: CDR1 SGHTA, CDR2 FQGNSA. V lost 5 bases and J lost 2, with 7 bases in between. The DNA of the CDR3 is TGTGCCAGCAGCCTCGCGGCCTACGAGCAGTACTTC. As protein: CASSLAAYEQYF.

J is TRBJ2-3 and V is TRBV5-1, with 12 bases that match TRBD2. In germline, CDR1 is SGHRS, CDR2 YFSETQ. V gave up 0 bases and J gave up 0 bases; unmatched junction bases: 5. This CDR3 region has 18 residues. The CDR3 loop reads CASSLELAGGTSTDTQYF. The CDR3 nucleotides are TGCGCCAGCAGCTTGGAACTAGCGGGAGGAACGAGCACAGATACGCAGTATTTT.

The CDR3 is CSVGAGRNYNEQFF. The CDR3 DNA follows: TGCAGCGTTGGGGCGGGACGGAACTACAATGAGCAGTTCTTC. V is TRBV29-1 and J is TRBJ2-1, with TRBD2 as a possible D gene (6 bases). The V end lost 4 bases, the J end lost 3 bases, and 13 bases lay between the germline ends. The germline V gene encodes CDR1 SQVTM and CDR2 ANQGSEA. This CDR3 spans 14 amino acids.